The next 13 T cell receptor beta chains were all read from a single sample in a study of blood T cell repertoires in COVID-19. Libraries were prepared by immunoSEQ multiplex PCR; TCRdb keeps only in-frame clonotypes and omits some of them. This table holds 70,000 to 95,000 clones, roughly 90% found once. Sequenced input: peripheral blood. Source of these receptors: a man in his 70s with active or convalescent COVID-19.

The chain recombines TRBV5-1 with TRBJ2-7; TRBD2 aligns across 10 bases. The V gene's germline CDR1 is SGHRS and CDR2 YFSETQ. The CDR3 extends over 15 amino acids. V was clipped by 1 base and J by 3 bases; unmatched bases: 4. The CDR3 here is CASSLPGLARYEQYF. CDR3 DNA: TGCGCCAGCAGCTTGCCGGGACTAGCGCGCTACGAGCAGTACTTC.

The V call is TRBV11-2, the J call TRBJ1-1; a weak D match, TRBD1 (5 bases). The CDR3 has 18 amino acids. Germline CDR1 and CDR2: SGHAT and FQNNGV. V was clipped by 1 base and J by 0 bases, with 18 bases between them. The CDR3 region is CASSLVVPGHRMNTEAFF. The DNA for the CDR3 is TGTGCCAGCAGCTTAGTAGTGCCAGGACATCGCATGAACACTGAAGCTTTCTTT. The complete variable domain, with remaining parts taken from reference TRBV11-2 and TRBJ1-1, reads EAGVAQSPRYKIIEKRQSVAFWCNPISGHATLYWYQQILGQGPKLLIQFQNNGVVDDSQLPKDRFSAERLKGVDSTLKIQPAKLEDSAVYLCASSLVVPGHRMNTEAFFGQGTRLTVV.

CDR3 nucleotide sequence: TGCGCCAGCAGCACAGACAGGGCCCTAAATGAAAAACTGTTTTTT. It is translated as CASSTDRALNEKLFF. The V gene is TRBV5-1, the J gene TRBJ1-4; TRBD1 matches 7 bases. V shed 4 bases, J shed 5 bases, and the junction held 8 bases outside the gene matches. This CDR3 region has 15 residues. Germline assignment: CDR1 SGHRS and CDR2 YFSETQ.

The chain joins TRBV19 to TRBJ1-5; D call uncertain. The ends were cut back, 3 bases at V and 0 bases at J, with 6 bases in the middle. The CDR3 totals 14 residues. Germline values: CDR1 LNHDA, CDR2 SQIVND (reference sequence). CDR3 sequence (DNA): TGTGCCAGTAGTATCGGGGTTAGCAATCAGCCCCAGCATTTT. Translating gives CASSIGVSNQPQHF.

The gene calls are TRBV7-9 and TRBJ2-1; 7 positions agree with TRBD1. With 5 bases clipped from V and 2 bases from J, the junction kept 3 bases outside the gene matches. Germline CDR1 reads SEHNR; CDR2 reads FQNEAQ (reference sequence). This CDR3 contains 14 residues. CDR3 in amino acids: CASSNRGTYNEQFF. CDR3 nucleotides: TGTGCCAGCAGCAACAGGGGAACCTACAATGAGCAGTTCTTC. Full variable domain (missing parts from reference TRBV7-9 and TRBJ2-1): DTGVSQNPRHKITKRGQNVTFRCDPISEHNRLYWYRQTLGQGPEFLTYFQNEAQLEKSRLLSDRFSAERPKGSFSTLEIQRTEQGDSAMYLCASSNRGTYNEQFFGPGTRLTVL.

V and J are TRBV5-1 and TRBJ1-6; TRBD1 agrees at 8 bases. The V gene end was trimmed by 0 bases and the J gene end by 7 bases; junction bases not matched to a gene: 6. The CDR3 is 16 residues long. Germline CDR1 reads SGHRS; CDR2 reads YFSETQ. In DNA, the CDR3 is TGCGCCAGCAGCTTGGGACAGGGGAGTAACAATTCACCCCTCCACTTT. Encoded protein: CASSLGQGSNNSPLHF.

V is TRBV24-1 and J is TRBJ2-3; 10 bases fit TRBD2. CDR1 KGHDR and CDR2 SFDVKD come from the germline V gene. With 1 base clipped from V and 1 base from J, the junction kept 4 bases outside the gene matches. This CDR3 spans 17 amino acids. The CDR3 sequence: CATSDFGAGGGTDTQYF. CDR3 nucleotide sequence: TGTGCCACCAGTGATTTCGGAGCGGGAGGGGGCACAGATACGCAGTATTTT.

The chain combines TRBV19 with TRBJ2-6; a possible D gene is TRBD2 (5 bases). Germline V gene sequence: CDR1 LNHDA, CDR2 SQIVND (reference sequence). V was pared by 6 bases and J by 0 bases, with 6 bases between. CDR3 length: 14 amino acids. The CDR3 sequence: CASRAGSGANVLTF. CDR3 sequence (DNA): TGTGCCAGTAGGGCGGGCTCTGGGGCCAACGTCCTGACTTTC.

The V and J genes are TRBV27 and TRBJ1-1; D is ambiguous. V lost 1 base, J lost 5 bases, and 11 bases lay in between. The V gene's germline CDR1 is MNHEY and CDR2 SMNVEV (reference sequence). This CDR3 has 14 amino acids. CDR3 sequence (DNA): TGTGCCAGCAGTTTATGGGTCGGGAGGACTGAAGCTTTCTTT. Amino acid sequence: CASSLWVGRTEAFF.

V gene TRBV11-2 combines with J gene TRBJ2-4; a weak D match, TRBD1 (5 bases). V lost 5 bases to trimming and J lost 6 bases, with 17 bases between them. The CDR3 runs to 15 residues. The germline V gene encodes CDR1 SGHAT and CDR2 FQNNGV. DNA for the CDR3: TGTGCCAGCAGCGCCCTTAGGGGTTCGGGAAACATTCAGTACTTC. This encodes CASSALRGSGNIQYF.

The V gene is TRBV5-1, the J gene TRBJ1-6, with 7 bases that match TRBD1. The CDR3 is made up of 18 amino acids. CDR1 is SGHRS and CDR2 is YFSETQ in the germline V gene. The ends lost 4 bases at V and 6 bases at J; junction bases unmatched: 16. CDR3 nucleotides: TGCGCCAGCAGCGCGTCTCACCTGGCGTACAGGGGTAATTCACCCCTCCACTTT. It specifies CASSASHLAYRGNSPLHF. Drawing the rest from reference TRBV5-1 and TRBJ1-6, the complete variable domain is KAGVTQTPRYLIKTRGQQVTLSCSPISGHRSVSWYQQTPGQGLQFLFEYFSETQRNKGNFPGRFSGRQFSNSRSEMNVSTLELGDSALYLCASSASHLAYRGNSPLHFGNGTRLTVT.

This clone has a single count. The chain couples TRBV2 to TRBJ1-6, with D perhaps TRBD1 (6 bases). Trimming cost V 6 bases and J 9 bases, with 12 bases left between them. Germline V gives CDR1 SNHLY, CDR2 FYNNEI. The CDR3 loop spans 13 amino acids. Written as DNA, the CDR3 is TGTGCCAGCAGAACAGGGTGGAGTTCACCCCTCCACTTT. Its translation: CASRTGWSSPLHF.

CDR3 region: CAWSVYQGPGSSFNQPQHF. For the CDR3, the DNA is TGTGCCTGGAGTGTATATCAGGGGCCGGGGTCGTCCTTCAACCAGCCCCAGCATTTT. This sequence joins TRBV30 and TRBJ1-5, with D perhaps matching TRBD1 (6 bases). Germline V gives CDR1 GTSNPN, CDR2 SVGIG (reference sequence). V lost 0 bases, J lost 7 bases, and 28 bases lay in between. This CDR3 comprises 19 residues.